A selection of T cell receptor beta chains follows, all from one sample in a study of T cells in Graves' hyperthyroidism and ophthalmopathy. TCRdb reanalysed the multiplex PCR reads using MiXCR and keeps one entry per CDR3 protein. The table lists approximately 870,000 distinct CDR3 sequences, more than 30% of them singletons. What was sequenced was blood. The receptor set was obtained from a young man with Graves' hyperthyroidism. The CDR3 runs from the conserved cysteine through the conserved F or W. Fields, in order: J gene, V gene, CDR3 protein.

>TRBJ1-2|TRBV12-3/TRBV12-4
CASGMDYGYTF
>TRBJ1-5|TRBV7-2
CASSQEKDGRNQPQHF
>TRBJ1-6|TRBV7-6
CASSSRLDSPLHF
>TRBJ1-6|TRBV15
CATSSRRGLSPLHF
>TRBJ2-7|TRBV9
CASSPRSGLSSYEQYF
>TRBJ1-4|TRBV15
CATSSTGTGGNEKLFF
>TRBJ2-2|TRBV5-1
CASSSGLGGNTGELFF
>TRBJ1-6|TRBV5-1
CASKGTGDSPLHF
>TRBJ1-1|TRBV7-9
CASSYRGAEAFF
>TRBJ1-2|TRBV12-3/TRBV12-4
CVSSLTAAGYTF
>TRBJ2-2|TRBV2
CASILGQTNTGELFF
>TRBJ2-7|TRBV7-2
CASSSSTGDGFYEQYF
>TRBJ1-1|TRBV29-1
CSVDTPAEAFF
>TRBJ1-3|TRBV20-1
CSARETGGAGNTIYF
>TRBJ2-7|TRBV7-2
CASSTTLGQSPYEQYF
>TRBJ1-5|TRBV10-3
CASSLDRDDNQPQHF
>TRBJ1-6|TRBV7-2
CASSLQGGRSPLHF
>TRBJ1-6|TRBV25-1
CASSEYRQDHNSPLHF
>TRBJ2-3|TRBV29-1
CSVELTSADTQYF
>TRBJ1-6|TRBV20-1
CSASAGPYNSPLHF
>TRBJ1-6|TRBV4-2
CASSQSTGAHSPLHF
>TRBJ2-7|TRBV7-9
CASSQRDTGFQQYF
>TRBJ2-2|TRBV6-2/TRBV6-3
CASSYGSGTNTGELFF